This T cell receptor (beta chain) was sequenced during a study of T-cell memory formation after mild COVID-19. V gave up 4 bases and J gave up 7 bases; unmatched junction bases: 5. The CDR3 consists of 14 residues. Germline loops: CDR1 SEHNR, CDR2 FQNEAQ (reference sequence). A 5'RACE reaction primed in the constant segment made cDNA libraries of TCR alpha and TCR beta, and these carried sample barcodes and UMIs. TCRdb redid the calling of the 5' RACE reads with MiXCR, one entry per CDR3 protein. The sample shows a few hundred thousand distinct CDR3 sequences, roughly 20% of them seen only once. Findings and caveats of the study: Clones shrinking between day 15 and 85 showed a balanced CD4/CD8 split, and those that grew later tilted toward CD4+.

Only a few counts were recorded for this clonotype. What it recognizes is unknown. The receptor was derived from an adult woman who had mild COVID-19 (a few samples of this study predate the infection). Cell type and time point are not known. The J gene is TRBJ1-4, the V gene TRBV7-9; 8 positions agree with TRBD1. The specimen was PBMCs or a T cell subset sorted from them (not recorded which). In DNA, the CDR3 is TGTGCCAGCAGCTCCCAGGGGGCACTTGAAAAACTGTTTTTT. Translation gives CASSSQGALEKLFF.